Below, 10 T cell receptor beta chains from the same sample are listed, as sequenced in a study of CD8+ T cells in alopecia areata. Extraction and reverse transcription of RNA yielded cDNA as the sequencing template. TCRdb's table, derived via immunoSEQ multiplex PCR, lists solely in-frame clones and lacks some. The repertoire has over 85,000 clones, more than 35% of them found once; the top ten carry 1% to 1.5%. Sequencing input: CD4+ T cells sorted from blood. These receptors originate from a human donor with alopecia areata.

The genes are TRBV4-1 and TRBJ2-5; TRBD1 is a possible D gene (5 bases). V was pared by 3 bases and J by 5 bases, with 13 bases between. Germline CDR1 is MGHRA and CDR2 is YSYEKL. There are 14 residues in the CDR3. CDR3 amino acids: CASSHRAPAETQYF. DNA of the CDR3: TGCGCCAGCAGCCACAGGGCCCCAGCGGAGACCCAGTACTTC.

The chain couples TRBV18 to TRBJ2-7; 10 nucleotides match TRBD1. The CDR3 length is 14 residues. The V gene's germline CDR1 is KGHSH and CDR2 LQKENI. J lost 6 bases, V lost 3 bases, and 5 bases had no gene match. The CDR3 region is CASSPGTGVSEQYF. CDR3 nucleotide sequence: TGTGCCAGCTCACCCGGGACAGGGGTAAGCGAGCAGTACTTC.

The chain employs TRBV20-1 and TRBJ1-1, with D unclear. Germline V gene sequence: CDR1 DFQATT, CDR2 SNEGSKA (reference sequence). V gave up 2 bases and J gave up 2 bases, with 3 bases separating them. This CDR3 is built from 11 residues. For the CDR3, the DNA is TGCAGTGCTAGACGAAACACTGAAGCTTTCTTT. Translation: CSARRNTEAFF.

This clone was counted a few times. The V and J genes are TRBV11-2 and TRBJ2-7; 8 bases agree with TRBD1. CDR3 size: 13 residues. Trimming cost V 3 bases and J 4 bases; bases outside gene matches: 2. Looked up from germline, CDR1 is SGHAT and CDR2 is FQNNGV. In nucleotides, the CDR3 is TGTGCCAGCAGCTTTGACAGGGGTTACGAGCAGTACTTC. This codes for CASSFDRGYEQYF.

This clone was counted a few times. V usage is TRBV28 and J usage is TRBJ1-1, with 8 bases matching TRBD1. Looked up from germline, CDR1 is MDHEN and CDR2 is SYDVKM. There are 13 residues in the CDR3. The V gene end was trimmed by 4 bases and the J gene end by 4 bases; junction bases not matched to a gene: 2. The CDR3 sequence: CASSYDRGTEAFF. Written as DNA, the CDR3 is TGTGCCAGCAGTTATGACAGGGGCACTGAAGCTTTCTTT.

The chain joins TRBV29-1 to TRBJ2-7, with 9 bases matching TRBD1. Germline V gene lookup returns CDR1 SQVTM and CDR2 ANQGSEA. With V trimmed by 4 bases and J by 0 bases, 4 bases remained unmatched. The CDR3 extends over 14 amino acids. CDR3 loop: CSVADRGNSYEQYF. As DNA, the CDR3 is TGCAGCGTTGCCGACAGGGGGAACTCCTACGAGCAGTACTTC.

This chain joins TRBV7-2 and TRBJ2-3; the D gene is possibly TRBD2 (5 bases). The germline V gene encodes CDR1 SGHTA and CDR2 FQGNSA. There are 12 residues in the CDR3. Trimming pared 3 bases from V and 8 bases from J, leaving 9 bases between. The CDR3 protein is CASSLARGTQYF. In nucleotides, the CDR3 is TGTGCCAGCAGCTTGGCCCGGGGTACGCAGTATTTT.

The V and J genes are TRBV29-1 and TRBJ1-1, with D maybe TRBD1 (5 bases). The CDR3 is 14 residues long. Deletions cut 3 bases from V and 5 bases from J, with 16 bases between. Germline loops: CDR1 SQVTM, CDR2 ANQGSEA. CDR3 nucleotides: TGCAGCGTTGATAGGGGAGGCGACGGGACTGAAGCTTTCTTT. Encoded protein: CSVDRGGDGTEAFF.

V usage is TRBV30 and J usage is TRBJ1-4; D is ambiguous. CDR3 length: 14 residues. Trimming removed 8 bases at V and 0 bases at J, with 13 bases between. Germline V CDR1 and CDR2: GTSNPN, SVGIG (reference sequence). The CDR3 sequence is CARSSGATNEKLFF. In nucleotides, the CDR3 is TGTGCCCGCAGTTCTGGGGCAACTAATGAAAAACTGTTTTTT.

This sequence joins TRBV2 and TRBJ1-5, with D uncertain. V was clipped by 3 bases and J by 2 bases, with 11 bases between them. The CDR3 spans 15 residues. CDR1 is SNHLY and CDR2 is FYNNEI in the germline V gene. This CDR3 reads CASSDQRVRNQPQHF. The CDR3 bases are TGTGCCAGCAGTGACCAGCGCGTCCGCAATCAGCCCCAGCATTTT.